The entry that follows covers one T cell receptor (beta chain) sequence. No antigen is known for it. Sequencing was at survey level. Libraries were prepared by immunoSEQ multiplex PCR; TCRdb keeps only in-frame clonotypes and omits some of them. The data contain approximately 46,000 clones, around 85% of them singletons. This sample stems from a study of fetal regulatory T cell absence and autoimmunity. The V segment lost 2 bases and the J segment 4 bases; nucleotides outside the gene matches: 8. This CDR3 has 15 residues. The V gene's germline CDR1 is SGDLS and CDR2 YYNGEE. Study conclusions and caveats: Some top pancreas TCR clones were over 95-fold enriched versus cord blood. TRB gene family usage was broadly similar in cord blood and pancreas. In IPEX, the enrichment was taken to support antigen-driven autoimmunity before birth.

Sequencing was done on a sample of cord blood. The chain employs TRBV9 and TRBJ1-1; 7 nucleotides agree with TRBD1. The clonotype originates from a newborn boy with IPEX syndrome. CDR3 in amino acids: CASSVLTGTLTEAFF. As DNA, the CDR3 is TGTGCCAGCAGCGTCTTGACAGGGACACTCACTGAAGCTTTCTTT.